The 24 T cell receptor beta chains below all came from one sample that was sequenced in a study of control samples from healthy donors and cancer patients. The assay was immunoSEQ multiplex PCR, and TCRdb's table has in-frame clones only and misses some. The sample records over 100,000 clones, roughly 92% being singletons. The sample consisted of blood. These TCRs come from a man younger than 35 in good health.

V gene TRBV6-1 combines with J gene TRBJ2-7; D is unclear. This CDR3 is 13 amino acids long. Germline CDR1 reads MNHNS; CDR2 reads SASEGT. The V and J ends lost 2 bases and 11 bases respectively, with 16 bases between them. The CDR3 region has the DNA TGTGCCAGCAGTGAATCGTCCCTCCGAAATGAGTACTTC. Its protein is CASSESSLRNEYF.

This chain links TRBV5-6 with TRBJ2-2; D not certain. With 0 bases removed from V and 8 bases from J, the gap between germline ends came to 14 bases. Looked up from germline, CDR1 is SGHDT and CDR2 is YYEEEE. CDR3 length: 15 amino acids. This CDR3 reads CASSLVHLNRGELFF. The CDR3 nucleotides read TGTGCCAGCAGCTTGGTACACCTCAACCGTGGGGAGCTGTTTTTT. The variable domain in full, with the rest retrieved from reference TRBV5-6 and TRBJ2-2, is DAGVTQSPTHLIKTRGQQVTLRCSPKSGHDTVSWYQQALGQGPQFIFQYYEEEERQRGNFPDRFSGHQFPNYSSELNVNALLLGDSALYLCASSLVHLNRGELFFGEGSRLTVL.

The chain has TRBV29-1 and TRBJ1-3; 8 bases line up with TRBD1. The trim removed 5 bases at V and 4 bases at J, leaving 1 base unmatched. The CDR3 covers 12 residues. Per germline, CDR1 SQVTM and CDR2 ANQGSEA. This CDR3 is CSVPGGGNTIYF. CDR3 bases: TGCAGCGTTCCAGGGGGCGGAAACACCATATATTTT.

The rearrangement joins TRBV7-9 to TRBJ1-3; D gene uncertain. This CDR3 comprises 14 residues. CDR1 and CDR2 from the germline V gene are SEHNR and FQNEAQ (reference sequence). Trimming shortened V by 3 bases and J by 4 bases, and 10 bases separated the two germline ends. CDR3 protein: CASSFRQAGNTIYF. CDR3 in DNA: TGTGCCAGCAGCTTCCGACAAGCCGGAAACACCATATATTTT.

This clone was seen only a few times. V and J are TRBV6-2 or TRBV6-3 and TRBJ1-2; 8 bases line up with TRBD1. After removal of 4 bases from V and 5 bases from J, the junction contained 9 bases not matched to a gene. The CDR3 contains 15 residues. The germline V gene encodes CDR1 MNHEY and CDR2 SVGEGT. This CDR3 is CASSLPTGGMYGYTF. The CDR3 nucleotides read TGTGCCAGCAGTTTGCCCACAGGGGGTATGTATGGCTACACCTTC.

Here the CDR3 DNA reads TGTGCCTGGAGTCGAGTGGGGCAGTGGGGAAACACCATATATTTT. Translation gives CAWSRVGQWGNTIYF. The chain carries TRBV30 and TRBJ1-3; tentative D call: TRBD1 (5 bases). Germline CDR1 is GTSNPN and CDR2 is SVGIG (reference sequence). The CDR3 is made up of 15 amino acids. The germline V and J ends were trimmed by 2 bases and 4 bases, with 15 bases remaining between them.

The chain joins TRBV12-2 to TRBJ2-7. TRBV12-2 is given as a pseudogene. The CDR3 covers 12 residues. Written as DNA, the CDR3 is TGTGCAAGTCGCTCACGTTCGTGCGAGCAGTACTTC. Translation: CASRSRSCEQYF.

This rearrangement joins TRBV5-1 to TRBJ2-3; 11 bases fit TRBD2. CDR3 length: 17 residues. Germline V CDR1 and CDR2: SGHRS, YFSETQ. V trimming: 0 bases; J trimming: 3 bases; junction bases outside the gene matches: 6. This chain's CDR3 is CASSLVALAGGTDTQYF. The CDR3 nucleotides are TGCGCCAGCAGCTTGGTTGCTCTAGCGGGGGGTACAGATACGCAGTATTTT.

The chain links TRBV19 to TRBJ2-3; D gene uncertain. Trimming took 5 bases from V and 4 from J, leaving 10 bases between them. The CDR3 consists of 13 residues. CDR1 is LNHDA, CDR2 SQIVND, per germline (reference sequence). The CDR3 coding sequence is TGTGCCAGTAGTTATAGCTGGGCAGATACGCAGTATTTT. Protein sequence: CASSYSWADTQYF.

The rearrangement uses TRBV6-5 and TRBJ1-5, with D possibly matching TRBD1 (6 bases). Germline V lookup: CDR1 MNHEY, CDR2 SVGAGI. CDR3 length: 14 residues. V lost 6 bases, J lost 3 bases, and 12 bases lay in between. The CDR3 DNA follows: TGTGCCAGCAGCTCCACAGGGCCCAATCAGCCCCAGCATTTT. Its translation is CASSSTGPNQPQHF.

The chain employs TRBV6-5 and TRBJ1-4; a possible D gene is TRBD1 (6 bases). V was shortened by 1 base and J by 8 bases, with 14 bases between the two germline ends. Germline values: CDR1 MNHEY, CDR2 SVGAGI. There are 15 residues in the CDR3. CDR3 sequence reads: CASSYWGGMGEKLFF. The CDR3 DNA reads TGTGCCAGCAGTTACTGGGGGGGCATGGGGGAAAAACTGTTTTTT.

The V and J genes are TRBV18 and TRBJ2-7; D may be TRBD1 or TRBD2 (5 bases each). The CDR3 is 15 residues long. Germline loops: CDR1 KGHSH, CDR2 LQKENI. The V end lost 3 bases, the J end lost 5 bases, and 17 bases lay between the germline ends. For the CDR3, the DNA is TGTGCCAGCTCACCTGATAGAGGGGTCGGCCACGAGCAGTACTTC. It is translated as CASSPDRGVGHEQYF.

V is TRBV24-1 and J is TRBJ2-3; D gene unclear. From germline, CDR1 is KGHDR and CDR2 SFDVKD. This CDR3 comprises 13 residues. V was pared by 1 base and J by 3 bases, with 4 bases between. The CDR3 coding sequence is TGTGCCACCAGTGATTTAGTTACAGATACGCAGTATTTT. This codes for CATSDLVTDTQYF.

On this clone: A single base separates this from a much larger clone, so it may be a read error. CDR3 in DNA: TGTGCCAGCAGCTCTTCGAACACTGAAGCTTTCTTT. Translated, it gives CASSSSNTEAFF. V and J are TRBV7-9 and TRBJ1-1; D is undetermined. This CDR3 is built from 12 residues. V was trimmed by 4 bases and J by 1 base, leaving 4 bases between them. CDR1 is SEHNR and CDR2 is FQNEAQ in the germline V gene (reference sequence).

The CDR3 region has the DNA TGTGCCGGGGGGGCTTACTCCTACGAGCAGTACTTC. The encoded protein is CAGGAYSYEQYF. V is TRBV2 and J is TRBJ2-7, with a weak D call TRBD2 (7 bases). Germline V gene lookup returns CDR1 SNHLY and CDR2 FYNNEI. The CDR3 is 12 amino acids. Trimming pared 11 bases from V and 0 bases from J, leaving 11 bases between.

J is TRBJ1-6 and V is TRBV6-1, with 7 bases aligning to TRBD1. V lost 6 bases to trimming and J lost 2 bases; unmatched junction nucleotides: 4. Looked up from germline, CDR1 is MNHNS and CDR2 is SASEGT. The CDR3 covers 15 residues. CDR3 DNA sequence: TGTGCCAGCAGACAGGGGAGCCCCTATAATTCACCCCTCCACTTT. This encodes CASRQGSPYNSPLHF.

The rearrangement uses TRBV7-9 and TRBJ1-2; a possible D gene is TRBD1 (6 bases). The V gene's germline CDR1 is SEHNR and CDR2 FQNEAQ (reference sequence). Trimming removed 2 bases at V and 5 bases at J, with 18 bases between. The CDR3 spans 16 residues. The CDR3 nucleotides read TGTGCCAGCAGCTTAACTTATGGGGGCAGGTCTTATGGCTACACCTTC. This gives the protein CASSLTYGGRSYGYTF.

The rearrangement joins TRBV9 to TRBJ1-1; the match to TRBD1 covers 9 bases. Trimming removed 3 bases from V and 1 base from J; junction bases left unmatched: 1. The CDR3 contains 14 residues. Germline V lookup: CDR1 SGDLS, CDR2 YYNGEE. CDR3 sequence: CASSEGQGNTEAFF. The CDR3 coding sequence is TGTGCCAGCAGCGAGGGACAGGGGAACACTGAAGCTTTCTTT.

The rearrangement joins TRBV6-5 to TRBJ1-2; TRBD1 is a possible D gene (5 bases). V lost 5 bases and J lost 4, with 11 bases in between. This CDR3 spans 13 amino acids. The germline V gene encodes CDR1 MNHEY and CDR2 SVGAGI. CDR3 sequence reads: CASSTGPAYGYTF. The CDR3 DNA is TGTGCCAGCAGTACGGGACCTGCCTATGGCTACACCTTC.

This clone occurred a few times. This chain uses TRBV7-9 with TRBJ1-5, with TRBD1 matching 7 bases. CDR3 size: 12 residues. The germline V gene has CDR1 SEHNR and CDR2 FQNEAQ (reference sequence). Trimming at V came to 6 bases and at J to 5 bases, leaving 1 base not matched to a gene. This CDR3 is CASSQGDQPQHF. The CDR3 DNA is TGTGCCAGCAGTCAGGGGGATCAGCCCCAGCATTTT.

The V call is TRBV27, the J call TRBJ1-2; TRBD1 aligns across 7 bases. J gave up 8 bases and V 3 bases, and 6 bases lay outside the gene matches. The CDR3 contains 13 residues. Germline-derived CDR1 and CDR2 are MNHEY and SMNVEV (reference sequence). In DNA, the CDR3 is TGTGCCAGCAGTTTTACAGGGGAGACGGGCTACACCTTC. Its translation is CASSFTGETGYTF.

The genes are TRBV5-6 and TRBJ2-7; 10 bases map to TRBD1. V lost 6 bases and J lost 4; bases outside the gene matches: 4. This CDR3 spans 13 amino acids. From germline, CDR1 is SGHDT and CDR2 YYEEEE. This CDR3 reads CASKDRGHYEQYF. The CDR3 DNA reads TGTGCCAGCAAAGACAGGGGGCATTACGAGCAGTACTTC.

The gene calls are TRBV10-3 and TRBJ1-1; tentative D call: TRBD1 (5 bases). Germline CDR1 is ENHRY and CDR2 is SYGVKD. Trimming left V 0 bases short and J 5 bases short, with 16 bases between. CDR3 length: 16 residues. The CDR3 loop reads CAISESTRVVITEAFF. The CDR3, as DNA: TGTGCCATCAGTGAGTCGACCAGGGTGGTTATAACTGAAGCTTTCTTT.

The rearrangement joins TRBV30 to TRBJ2-2; 8 bases match TRBD2. With 4 bases clipped from V and 5 bases from J, the junction kept 6 bases outside the gene matches. Germline V gene sequence: CDR1 GTSNPN, CDR2 SVGIG (reference sequence). This CDR3 is built from 14 residues. CDR3 coding DNA: TGTGCCTGGAAAAACGGGGGGGCGACCGGGGAGCTGTTTTTT. This sequence encodes CAWKNGGATGELFF.